This entry describes one T cell receptor beta chain. Random hexamers served to reverse transcribe roughly 0.5 to 1 ug RNA. Amplification of TCR beta CDR3 across 54 Vbeta and 13 Jbeta was performed with immunoSEQ multiplex PCR. TCRdb reprocessed the immunoSEQ multiplex PCR reads with MiXCR, giving one entry per CDR3 protein. Of 150,000 to 200,000 distinct CDR3 sequences listed, around 90% were seen once; the top ten hold 0.08%. Sequencing of TCR beta was performed on blood CD8+ T cells and on blood CD4+ T cells. Controls matched for sex and age were healthy donors. TEMRA cells were enriched by FACS, while CD8+ and CD4+ T cells were obtained through a negative isolation that was performed magnetically. The sample comes from a study of CD8 T cells in Susac syndrome. Germline V gene lookup returns CDR1 SQVTM and CDR2 ANQGSEA. The ends were cut back, 4 bases at V and 2 bases at J, with 11 bases in the middle. CDR3 size: 13 residues.

V and J are TRBV29-1 and TRBJ2-5, with a weak D call TRBD2 (6 bases). The sequence derives from a human donor in good health. Source material: CD4+ T cells from PBMCs. The CDR3 bases are TGCAGCGTTGGGAGGGACTTTCAAGAGACCCAGTACTTC. This sequence encodes CSVGRDFQETQYF.